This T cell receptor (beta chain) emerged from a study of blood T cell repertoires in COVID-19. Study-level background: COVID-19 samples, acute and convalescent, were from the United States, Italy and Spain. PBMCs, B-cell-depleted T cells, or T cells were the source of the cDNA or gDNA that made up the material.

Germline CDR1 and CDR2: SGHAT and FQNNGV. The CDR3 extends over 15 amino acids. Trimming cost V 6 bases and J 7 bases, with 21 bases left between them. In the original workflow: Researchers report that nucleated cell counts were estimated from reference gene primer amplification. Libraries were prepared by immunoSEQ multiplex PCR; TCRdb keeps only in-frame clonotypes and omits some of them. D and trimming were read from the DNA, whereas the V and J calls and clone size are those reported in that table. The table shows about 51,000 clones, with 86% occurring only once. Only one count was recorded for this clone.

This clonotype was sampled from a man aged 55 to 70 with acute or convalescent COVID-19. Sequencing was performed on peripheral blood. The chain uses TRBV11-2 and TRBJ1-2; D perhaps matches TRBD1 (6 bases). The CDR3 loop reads CASRGLQHYRVGYTF. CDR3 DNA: TGTGCCAGCAGAGGCCTACAACATTACAGGGTTGGCTACACCTTC.